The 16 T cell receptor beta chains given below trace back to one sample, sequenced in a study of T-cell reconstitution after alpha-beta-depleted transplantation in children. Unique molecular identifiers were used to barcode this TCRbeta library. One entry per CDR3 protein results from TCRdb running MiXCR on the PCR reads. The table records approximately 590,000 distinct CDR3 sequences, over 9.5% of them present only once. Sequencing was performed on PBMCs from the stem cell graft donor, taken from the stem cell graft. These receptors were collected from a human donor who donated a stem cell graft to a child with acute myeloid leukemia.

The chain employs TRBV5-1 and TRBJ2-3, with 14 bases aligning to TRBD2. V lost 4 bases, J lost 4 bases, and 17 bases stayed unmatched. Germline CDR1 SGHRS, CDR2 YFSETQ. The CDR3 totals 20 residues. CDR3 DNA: TGCGCCAGCAGCCCCGGGATCCCGGGACTAGCGGGAGAAGATTCAGATACGCAGTATTTT. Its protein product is CASSPGIPGLAGEDSDTQYF.

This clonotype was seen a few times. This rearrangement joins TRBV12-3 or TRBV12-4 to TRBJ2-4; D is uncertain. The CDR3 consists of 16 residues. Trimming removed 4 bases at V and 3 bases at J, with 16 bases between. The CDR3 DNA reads TGTGCCAGCAGTTGGGCGGACCGCTCGGACAAAAACATTCAGTACTTC. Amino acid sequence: CASSWADRSDKNIQYF.

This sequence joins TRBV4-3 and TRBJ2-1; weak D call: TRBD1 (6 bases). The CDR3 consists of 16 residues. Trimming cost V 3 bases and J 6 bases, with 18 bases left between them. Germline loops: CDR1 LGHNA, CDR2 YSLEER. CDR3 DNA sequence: TGCGCCAGCAGCCAGCCTATCCGGACAGTTTCCAATGAGCAGTTCTTC. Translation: CASSQPIRTVSNEQFF.

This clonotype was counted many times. CDR3 nucleotide sequence: TGCGCCAGCAGCTCGGGACTTAAATTTACCCAAGAGACCCAGTACTTC. Encoded protein: CASSSGLKFTQETQYF. The chain uses TRBV5-1 and TRBJ2-5; TRBD2 is a possible D gene (6 bases). Germline loops: CDR1 SGHRS, CDR2 YFSETQ. V was shortened by 3 bases and J by 1 base, with 16 bases between the two germline ends. The CDR3 is made up of 16 amino acids.

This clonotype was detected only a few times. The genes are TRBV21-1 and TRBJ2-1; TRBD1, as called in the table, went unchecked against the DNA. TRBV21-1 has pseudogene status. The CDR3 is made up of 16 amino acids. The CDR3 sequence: CASSKWPGHPYNEQFF. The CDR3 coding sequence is TGTGCCAGCAGCAAATGGCCGGGACACCCCTACAATGAGCAGTTCTTC.

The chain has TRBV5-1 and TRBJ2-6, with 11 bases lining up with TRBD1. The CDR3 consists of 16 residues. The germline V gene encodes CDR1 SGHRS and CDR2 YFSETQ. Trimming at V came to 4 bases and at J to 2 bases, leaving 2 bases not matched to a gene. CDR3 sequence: CASSGQGAAGANVLTF. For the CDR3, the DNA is TGCGCCAGCAGCGGACAGGGGGCTGCTGGGGCCAACGTCCTGACTTTC. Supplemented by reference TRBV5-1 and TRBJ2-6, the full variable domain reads KAGVTQTPRYLIKTRGQQVTLSCSPISGHRSVSWYQQTPGQGLQFLFEYFSETQRNKGNFPGRFSGRQFSNSRSEMNVSTLELGDSALYLCASSGQGAAGANVLTFGAGSRLTVL.

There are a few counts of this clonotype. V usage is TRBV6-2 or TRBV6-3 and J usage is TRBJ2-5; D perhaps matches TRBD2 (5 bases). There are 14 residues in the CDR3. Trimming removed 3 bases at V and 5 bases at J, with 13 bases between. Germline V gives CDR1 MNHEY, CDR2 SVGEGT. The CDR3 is CASSYPKPGETQYF. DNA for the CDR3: TGTGCCAGCAGTTATCCCAAGCCGGGGGAGACCCAGTACTTC.

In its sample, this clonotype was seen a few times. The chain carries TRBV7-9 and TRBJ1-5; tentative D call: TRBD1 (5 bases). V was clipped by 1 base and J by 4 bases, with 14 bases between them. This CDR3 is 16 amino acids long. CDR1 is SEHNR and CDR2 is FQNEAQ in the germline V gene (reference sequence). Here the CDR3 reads CASSLVGGDVNQPQHF. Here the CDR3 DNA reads TGTGCCAGCAGCTTAGTTGGGGGGGACGTAAATCAGCCCCAGCATTTT.

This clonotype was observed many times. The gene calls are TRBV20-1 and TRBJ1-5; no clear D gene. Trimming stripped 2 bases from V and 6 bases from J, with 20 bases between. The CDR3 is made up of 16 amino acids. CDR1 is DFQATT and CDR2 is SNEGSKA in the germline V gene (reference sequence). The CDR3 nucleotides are TGCAGTGCTAGACTGCCTGGCGCCGTAACAAGTCAGCCCCAGCATTTT. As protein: CSARLPGAVTSQPQHF.

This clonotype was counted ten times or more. The CDR3 protein is CASRGASGSDEQFF. CDR3 sequence (DNA): TGTGCCAGCAGGGGGGCTAGCGGGAGCGATGAGCAGTTCTTC. The V call is TRBV28, the J call TRBJ2-1; 10 bases agree with TRBD2. This CDR3 comprises 14 residues. Germline loops: CDR1 MDHEN, CDR2 SYDVKM. Trimming took 6 bases from V and 8 from J; bases not matched to a gene: 7.

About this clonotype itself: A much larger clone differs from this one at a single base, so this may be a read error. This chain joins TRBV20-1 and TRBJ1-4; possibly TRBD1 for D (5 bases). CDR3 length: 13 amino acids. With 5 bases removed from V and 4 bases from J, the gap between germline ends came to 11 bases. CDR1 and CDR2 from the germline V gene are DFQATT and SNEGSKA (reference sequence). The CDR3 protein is CSAECRVNEKLFF. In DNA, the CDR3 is TGCAGTGCTGAGTGCAGGGTTAATGAAAAACTGTTTTTT.

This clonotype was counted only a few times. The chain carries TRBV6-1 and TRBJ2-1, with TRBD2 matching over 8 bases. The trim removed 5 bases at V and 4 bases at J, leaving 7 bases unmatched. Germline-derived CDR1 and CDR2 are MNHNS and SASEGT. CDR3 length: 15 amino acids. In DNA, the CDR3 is TGTGCCAGCAGTCCTTTTGGGACTAGTTACAATGAGCAGTTCTTC. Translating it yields CASSPFGTSYNEQFF.

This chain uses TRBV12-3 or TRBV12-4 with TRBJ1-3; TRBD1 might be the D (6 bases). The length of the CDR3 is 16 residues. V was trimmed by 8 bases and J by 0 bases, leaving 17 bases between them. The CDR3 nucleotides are TGTGCCAGCGATACCCGACAGGCAGGCTCTGGAAACACCATATATTTT. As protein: CASDTRQAGSGNTIYF.

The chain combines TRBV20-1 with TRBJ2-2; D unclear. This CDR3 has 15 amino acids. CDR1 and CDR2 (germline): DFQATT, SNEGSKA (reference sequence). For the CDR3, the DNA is TGCAGCGCGGCGGCGGCGGTAACGAACACCGGGGAGCTGTTTTTT. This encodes CSAAAAVTNTGELFF.

CDR3 sequence (DNA): TGTGCCATCAGTGATAATAAGGGACTGTCGTCCTACGAGCAGTACTTC. Amino acids: CAISDNKGLSSYEQYF. V and J are TRBV10-3 and TRBJ2-7; D may be TRBD2 (6 bases). Looked up from germline, CDR1 is ENHRY and CDR2 is SYGVKD. The CDR3 extends over 16 amino acids. V was pared by 3 bases and J by 1 base, with 16 bases between.

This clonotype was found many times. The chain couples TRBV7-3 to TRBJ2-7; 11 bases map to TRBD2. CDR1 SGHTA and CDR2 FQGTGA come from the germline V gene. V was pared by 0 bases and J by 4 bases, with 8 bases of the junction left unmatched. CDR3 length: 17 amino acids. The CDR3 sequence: CASSLTPSSGRSYEQYF. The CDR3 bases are TGTGCCAGCAGCTTAACCCCCTCTAGCGGGAGGTCGTACGAGCAGTACTTC. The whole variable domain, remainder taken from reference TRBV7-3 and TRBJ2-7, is GAGVSQTPSNKVTEKGKYVELRCDPISGHTALYWYRQSLGQGPEFLIYFQGTGAADDSGLPNDRFFAVRPEGSVSTLKIQRTERGDSAVYLCASSLTPSSGRSYEQYFGPGTRLTVT.